Listed below are T cell receptor beta chains from one sample, sequenced in a study of cytomegalovirus exposure and HLA in healthy donors. Assay: immunoSEQ multiplex PCR; the TCRdb copy retains only in-frame clones and omits some. The sample gives over 100,000 clones, over 65% of which show up once; around 0.9% is in the top ten. Sequencing was done on a sample of PBMCs. All receptors come from a woman aged 25 to 39 in good health and CMV-seronegative. Both conserved end residues are part of each CDR3. The D gene is left open where the match is weak. Not all rows give a size; the values are once, few, many and, for expanded clones, a class.

V gene	D gene	clone size	J gene	CDR3 DNA	CDR3 protein
TRBV15	.	.	TRBJ1-4	TGTGCCACCAGCAGAGACACCGCGGGGAGCCAAAGGGAAAAACTGTTTTTT	CATSRDTAGSQREKLFF
TRBV5-1	.	.	TRBJ1-1	TGCGCCAGCAGCTGGACCGGGGTATCGAACACTGAAGCTTTCTTT	CASSWTGVSNTEAFF
TRBV27	.	.	TRBJ1-1	TGTGCCAGCAGATTGACAGTTAACACTGAAGCTTTCTTT	CASRLTVNTEAFF
TRBV29-1	TRBD1	.	TRBJ2-7	TGCAGCGCTACTCAGGGGGCGAGCTCCTACGAGCAGTACTTC	CSATQGASSYEQYF
TRBV25-1	TRBD1	.	TRBJ1-2	TGTGCCAGCAGTGCCCGGACAGGGATCGGAGGCTACACCTTC	CASSARTGIGGYTF
TRBV27	TRBD1	.	TRBJ2-1	TGTGCCAGCACGCCACGAGGACAGGGGGGGGGCAATGAGCAGTTCTTC	CASTPRGQGGGNEQFF
TRBV7-6	.	.	TRBJ1-1	TGTGCCAGCAGCCTCCAGACAGATAACACTGAAGCTTTCTTT	CASSLQTDNTEAFF
TRBV5-1	TRBD1	.	TRBJ2-1	TGCGCCAGCAGCTTGGACAGGGGAAATAATGAGCAGTTCTTC	CASSLDRGNNEQFF
TRBV4-3	.	few	TRBJ1-4	TGCGCCAGCAGCCACCAGGGTAATCGCGGTAATGAAAAACTGTTTTTT	CASSHQGNRGNEKLFF
TRBV10-3	.	once	TRBJ2-3	TGTGCCATCAATACAGGGGGGGAAGATACGCAGTATTTT	CAINTGGEDTQYF
TRBV25-1	.	.	TRBJ2-3	TGTGCCAGCAGTTCCCCATTTACGGACAGAAGTAGAGATACGCAGTATTTT	CASSSPFTDRSRDTQYF
TRBV6-5	.	.	TRBJ2-3	TGTGCCAGCAGTTACGAGTTCACCCGAGATACGCAGTATTTT	CASSYEFTRDTQYF
TRBV18	TRBD1	.	TRBJ2-7	TGTGCCAGCTCACGGGCCGGGACAGCGACCTACGAGCAGTACTTC	CASSRAGTATYEQYF
TRBV6-5	TRBD2	few	TRBJ2-3	TGTGCCAGCATAAGGCGGGAGCGCCCAGATACGCAGTATTTT	CASIRRERPDTQYF
TRBV10-3	TRBD1	.	TRBJ1-2	TGTGCCATCAGTGATTTGGACAGGGGATTTAGCTATGGCTACACCTTC	CAISDLDRGFSYGYTF
TRBV30	.	.	TRBJ2-5	TGTGCCTGGAGTGTAAGCGGGACCCAGTACTTC	CAWSVSGTQYF
TRBV29-1	.	.	TRBJ2-1	TGCAGCGTTGAAGGGGCAGGGCTCCTTGGGGGGAATGAGCAGTTCTTC	CSVEGAGLLGGNEQFF
TRBV6-5	.	.	TRBJ2-7	TGTGCCAGCAGTAGACAGGGAGGCGAGCAGTACTTC	CASSRQGGEQYF
TRBV14	.	.	TRBJ1-1	TGTGCTTCCAAGGGCGGGGGGCTTAACACTGAAGCTTTCTTT	CASKGGGLNTEAFF
TRBV6-5	TRBD1	few	TRBJ2-1	TGTGCCAGCAGTGCCCGGACAGGGTCGGGGAATGAGCAGTTCTTC	CASSARTGSGNEQFF
TRBV7-9	.	.	TRBJ1-2	TGTGCCAGCAGCTCGGACAGCGCTAACTATGGCTACACCTTC	CASSSDSANYGYTF
TRBV18	.	once	TRBJ1-3	TGTGCCAGCTCACCAAGACAGACTTCTGGAAACACCATATATTTT	CASSPRQTSGNTIYF
TRBV6-1	TRBD1	.	TRBJ1-1	TGTGCCAGCAGCAGGGGGGAGAACACTGAAGCTTTCTTT	CASSRGENTEAFF
TRBV5-6	.	.	TRBJ1-1	TGTGCCAGCAGCTTGGTGGACCCTGGGGGCATGAACACTGAAGCTTTCTTT	CASSLVDPGGMNTEAFF
TRBV5-1	.	.	TRBJ2-1	TGCGCCAGCAGCTCCAGGGGCTACAATGAGCAGTTCTTC	CASSSRGYNEQFF
TRBV18	TRBD1	.	TRBJ2-5	TGTGCCAGCTCACCAAGGACAGGGGTAGAGACCCAGTACTTC	CASSPRTGVETQYF
TRBV14	.	.	TRBJ2-7	TGTGCCAGCAGCCTTTCGACGGAGATGACCTACGAGCAGTACTTC	CASSLSTEMTYEQYF
TRBV6-5	TRBD1	few	TRBJ2-7	TGTGCCAGCAGTTACGCGGGACAGGGATTCGAGCAGTACTTC	CASSYAGQGFEQYF
TRBV6-6	.	.	TRBJ1-2	TGTGCCAGCCTTAACCTAGAAGATGGCTACACCTTC	CASLNLEDGYTF
TRBV27	.	few	TRBJ1-1	TGTGCCAGCAGTCCTATCGGGGGAAACACTGAAGCTTTCTTT	CASSPIGGNTEAFF
TRBV6-1	TRBD2	few	TRBJ2-5	TGTGCCAGCAGTGCATTCGGACTAGCGGGACCTACACAAGAGACCCAGTACTTC	CASSAFGLAGPTQETQYF
TRBV6-5	TRBD2	once	TRBJ2-7	TGTGCCAGCCTTGGACTAGCGGGAGTCGAGCAGTACTTC	CASLGLAGVEQYF
TRBV2	TRBD1	once	TRBJ1-2	TGTGCCAGCAGTGGGCAGGGGGTCTATGGCTACACCTTC	CASSGQGVYGYTF
TRBV5-1	TRBD1	.	TRBJ2-7	TGCGCCAGCAGCTTGGGAACAGGGGGCCTCTACGAGCAGTACTTC	CASSLGTGGLYEQYF
TRBV6-1	.	.	TRBJ1-2	TGTGCCACGGGTGGTGTTGGAGGCGAGGGCTACACCTTC	CATGGVGGEGYTF
TRBV4-1	TRBD1	.	TRBJ1-2	TGCGCCAGCAGCCATGCGGACAGGTTGCCCCAAGGCTACACCTTC	CASSHADRLPQGYTF
TRBV29-1	TRBD2	.	TRBJ2-1	TGCAGCGTTGAAGTTTGGGCAGCGGGGGGGAGCAATGAGCAGTTCTTC	CSVEVWAAGGSNEQFF